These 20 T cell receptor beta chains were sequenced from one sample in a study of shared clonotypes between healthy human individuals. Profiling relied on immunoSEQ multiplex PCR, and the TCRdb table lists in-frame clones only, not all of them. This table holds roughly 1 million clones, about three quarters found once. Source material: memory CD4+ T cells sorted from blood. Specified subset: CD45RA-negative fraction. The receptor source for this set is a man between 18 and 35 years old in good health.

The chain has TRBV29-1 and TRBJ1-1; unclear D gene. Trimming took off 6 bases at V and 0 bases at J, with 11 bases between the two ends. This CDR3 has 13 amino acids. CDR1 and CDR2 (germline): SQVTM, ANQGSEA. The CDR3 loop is CSVGRGLNTEAFF. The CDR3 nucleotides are TGCAGCGTAGGCAGAGGCTTGAACACTGAAGCTTTCTTT.

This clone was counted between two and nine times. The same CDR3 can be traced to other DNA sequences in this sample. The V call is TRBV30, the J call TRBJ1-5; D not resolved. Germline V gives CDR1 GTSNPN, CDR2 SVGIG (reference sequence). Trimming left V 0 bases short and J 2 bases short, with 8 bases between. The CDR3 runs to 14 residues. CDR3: CAWSVSGGNQPQHF. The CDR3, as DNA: TGTGCCTGGAGTGTATCCGGGGGCAATCAGCCCCAGCATTTT. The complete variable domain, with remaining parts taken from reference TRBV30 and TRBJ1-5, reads SQTIHQWPATLVQPVGSPLSLECTVEGTSNPNLYWYRQAAGRGLQLLFYSVGIGQISSEVPQNLSASRPQDRQFILSSKKLLLSDSGFYLCAWSVSGGNQPQHFGDGTRLSIL.

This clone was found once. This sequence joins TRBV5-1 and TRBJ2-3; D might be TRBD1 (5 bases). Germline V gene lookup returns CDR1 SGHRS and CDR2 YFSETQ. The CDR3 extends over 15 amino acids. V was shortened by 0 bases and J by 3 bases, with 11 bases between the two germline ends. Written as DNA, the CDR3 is TGCGCCAGCAGCTTGGAGGGGAAGAAGACAGATACGCAGTATTTT. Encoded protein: CASSLEGKKTDTQYF.

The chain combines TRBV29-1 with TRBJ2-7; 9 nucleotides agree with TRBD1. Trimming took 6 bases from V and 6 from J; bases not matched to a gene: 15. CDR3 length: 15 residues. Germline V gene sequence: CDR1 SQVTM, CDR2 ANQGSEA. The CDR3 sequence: CSVTGTGNLGSEQYF. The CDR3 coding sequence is TGCAGCGTGACGGGGACAGGGAATCTAGGTTCCGAGCAGTACTTC.

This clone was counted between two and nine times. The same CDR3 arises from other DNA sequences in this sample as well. CDR3 nucleotide sequence: TGTGCCACCAGCAGAGATCTTGGGGAGACCCAGTACTTC. It yields the protein CATSRDLGETQYF. V and J are TRBV15 and TRBJ2-5; D gene uncertain. Trimming removed 0 bases at V and 5 bases at J, with 7 bases between. The germline gives CDR1 LNHNV, CDR2 YYDKDF (reference sequence). CDR3 size: 13 residues.

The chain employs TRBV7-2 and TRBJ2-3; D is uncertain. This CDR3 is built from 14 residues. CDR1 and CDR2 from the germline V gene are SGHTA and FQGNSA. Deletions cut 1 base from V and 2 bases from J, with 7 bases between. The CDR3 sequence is CASSLVGITDTQYF. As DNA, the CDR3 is TGTGCCAGCAGCTTAGTTGGGATCACAGATACGCAGTATTTT.

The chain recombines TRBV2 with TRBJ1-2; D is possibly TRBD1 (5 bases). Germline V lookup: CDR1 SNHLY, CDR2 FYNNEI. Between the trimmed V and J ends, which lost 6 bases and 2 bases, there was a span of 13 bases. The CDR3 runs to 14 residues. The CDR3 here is CASSNTGINYGYTF. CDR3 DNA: TGTGCCAGCAGCAATACAGGAATCAACTATGGCTACACCTTC.

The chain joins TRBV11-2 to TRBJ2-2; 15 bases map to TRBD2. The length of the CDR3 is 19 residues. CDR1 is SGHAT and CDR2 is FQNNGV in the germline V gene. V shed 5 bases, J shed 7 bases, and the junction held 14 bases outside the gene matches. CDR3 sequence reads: CASSPGTSGRRTTNGELFF. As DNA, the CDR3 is TGTGCCAGCAGCCCTGGGACTAGCGGGAGGCGAACTACCAACGGGGAGCTGTTTTTT.

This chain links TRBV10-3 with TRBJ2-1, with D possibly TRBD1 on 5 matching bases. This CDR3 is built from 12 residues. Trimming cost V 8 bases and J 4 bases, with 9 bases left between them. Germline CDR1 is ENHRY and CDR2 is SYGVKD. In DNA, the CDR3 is TGTGCCATCGGGGCAGAATACAATGAGCAGTTCTTC. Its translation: CAIGAEYNEQFF.

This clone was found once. CDR3 loop: CAWGSSGRAQETQYF. The CDR3 region has the DNA TGTGCCTGGGGAAGTAGCGGGAGGGCCCAAGAGACCCAGTACTTC. The rearrangement links TRBV30 to TRBJ2-5, with TRBD2 matching 11 bases. The CDR3 totals 15 residues. After removal of 5 bases from V and 1 base from J, the junction contained 6 bases not matched to a gene. Germline loops: CDR1 GTSNPN, CDR2 SVGIG (reference sequence).

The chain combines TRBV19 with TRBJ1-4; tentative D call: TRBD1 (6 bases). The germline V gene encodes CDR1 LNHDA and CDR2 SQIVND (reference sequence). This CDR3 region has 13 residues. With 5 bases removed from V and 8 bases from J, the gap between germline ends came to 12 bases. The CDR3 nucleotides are TGTGCCAGTAGTTGGGGGGCGCGGGAAAAACTGTTTTTT. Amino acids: CASSWGAREKLFF.

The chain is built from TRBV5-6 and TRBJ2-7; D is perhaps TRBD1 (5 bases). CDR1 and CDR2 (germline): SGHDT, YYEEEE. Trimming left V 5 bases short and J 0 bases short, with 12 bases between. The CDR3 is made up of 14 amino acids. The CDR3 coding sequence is TGTGCCAGCAGAACTGACAGAGTCTCCTACGAGCAGTACTTC. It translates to CASRTDRVSYEQYF.

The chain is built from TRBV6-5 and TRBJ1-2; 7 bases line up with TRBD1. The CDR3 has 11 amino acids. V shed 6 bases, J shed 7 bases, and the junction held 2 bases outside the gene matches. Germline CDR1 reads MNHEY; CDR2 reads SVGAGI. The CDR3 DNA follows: TGTGCCAGCAGAGGGGGCTTTGGCTACACCTTC. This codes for CASRGGFGYTF.

CDR3 bases: TGTGCCAGCAGCCCCCAGTTGGGGAGTAAGGACGGCTACACCTTC. It is translated as CASSPQLGSKDGYTF. The genes are TRBV5-4 and TRBJ1-2, with D hard to call. Germline values: CDR1 SGHNT, CDR2 YYREEE (reference sequence). The CDR3 contains 15 residues. Trimming removed 4 bases from V and 8 bases from J, with 21 bases in between. Drawing the rest from reference TRBV5-4 and TRBJ1-2, the complete variable domain is ETGVTQSPTHLIKTRGQQVTLRCSSQSGHNTVSWYQQALGQGPQFIFQYYREEENGRGNFPPRFSGLQFPNYSSELNVNALELDDSALYLCASSPQLGSKDGYTFGSGTRLTVV.

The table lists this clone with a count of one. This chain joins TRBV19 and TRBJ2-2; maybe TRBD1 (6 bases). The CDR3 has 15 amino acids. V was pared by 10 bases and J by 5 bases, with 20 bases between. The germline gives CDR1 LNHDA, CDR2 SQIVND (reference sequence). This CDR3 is CAISSGTKVTGELFF. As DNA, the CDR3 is TGTGCCATCTCCTCCGGGACAAAAGTTACCGGGGAGCTGTTTTTT.

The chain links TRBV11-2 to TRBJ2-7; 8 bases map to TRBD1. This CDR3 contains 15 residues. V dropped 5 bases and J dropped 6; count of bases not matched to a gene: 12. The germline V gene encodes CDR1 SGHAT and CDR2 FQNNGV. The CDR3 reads CASSSLRGQGAEQYF. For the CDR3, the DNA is TGTGCCAGCAGCAGCTTACGAGGACAGGGCGCCGAGCAGTACTTC.

This CDR3 reads CASSPRVGNPSPEAFF. In DNA form, the CDR3 reads TGTGCCAGCAGTCCGCGAGTGGGTAACCCGAGCCCTGAAGCTTTCTTT. The genes are TRBV27 and TRBJ1-1; no reliable D call. The CDR3 covers 16 residues. CDR1 is MNHEY, CDR2 SMNVEV, per germline (reference sequence). V was cut by 5 bases and J by 6 bases, with 22 bases left in between.

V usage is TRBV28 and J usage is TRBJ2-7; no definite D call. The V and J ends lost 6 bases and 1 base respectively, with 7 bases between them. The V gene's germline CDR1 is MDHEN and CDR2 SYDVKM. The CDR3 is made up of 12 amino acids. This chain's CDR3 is CASSPTSYEQYF. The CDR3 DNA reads TGTGCCAGCAGCCCCACATCCTACGAGCAGTACTTC. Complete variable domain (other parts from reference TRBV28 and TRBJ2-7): DVKVTQSSRYLVKRTGEKVFLECVQDMDHENMFWYRQDPGLGLRLIYFSYDVKMKEKGDIPEGYSVSREKKERFSLILESASTNQTSMYLCASSPTSYEQYFGPGTRLTVT.

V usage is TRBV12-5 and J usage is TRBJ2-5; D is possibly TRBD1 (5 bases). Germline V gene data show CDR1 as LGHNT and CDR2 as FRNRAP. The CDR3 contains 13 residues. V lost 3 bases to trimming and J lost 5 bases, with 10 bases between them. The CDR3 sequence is CASGLGDGETQYF. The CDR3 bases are TGTGCTAGTGGTTTAGGGGATGGGGAGACCCAGTACTTC.

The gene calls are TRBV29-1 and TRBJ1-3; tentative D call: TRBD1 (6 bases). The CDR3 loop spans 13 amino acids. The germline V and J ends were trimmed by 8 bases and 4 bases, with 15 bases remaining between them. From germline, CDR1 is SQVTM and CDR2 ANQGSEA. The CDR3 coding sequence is TGCAGCACGCGAGGGACACCCGGAAACACCATATATTTT. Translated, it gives CSTRGTPGNTIYF.